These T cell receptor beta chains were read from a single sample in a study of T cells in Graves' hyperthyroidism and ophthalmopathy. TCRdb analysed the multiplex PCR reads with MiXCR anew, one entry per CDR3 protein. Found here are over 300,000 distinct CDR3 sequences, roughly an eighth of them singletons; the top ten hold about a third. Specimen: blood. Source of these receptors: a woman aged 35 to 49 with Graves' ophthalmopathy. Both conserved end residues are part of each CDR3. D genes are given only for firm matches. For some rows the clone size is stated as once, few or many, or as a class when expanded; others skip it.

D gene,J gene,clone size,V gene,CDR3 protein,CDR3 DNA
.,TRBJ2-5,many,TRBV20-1,CSARVAETQYF,TGCAGTGCTAGAGTAGCCGAGACCCAGTACTTC
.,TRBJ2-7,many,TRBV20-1,CSARSPMGTYEQYF,TGCAGTGCTAGATCCCCGATGGGGACCTACGAGCAGTACTTC
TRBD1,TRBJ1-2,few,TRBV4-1,CASRQTGAYGYTF,TGCGCCAGCAGACAGACAGGGGCTTATGGCTACACCTTC
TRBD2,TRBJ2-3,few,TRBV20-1,CSARGTLAGVTDTQYF,TGCAGTGCTAGAGGAACCCTAGCGGGAGTGACAGATACGCAGTATTTT
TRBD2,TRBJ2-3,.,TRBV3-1,CASSLGAGATDTQYF,TGTGCCAGCAGCCTAGGAGCGGGAGCGACAGATACGCAGTATTTT
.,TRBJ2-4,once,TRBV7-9,CASSPDTQNIQYF,TGTGCCAGCAGCCCGGACACCCAAAACATTCAGTACTTC
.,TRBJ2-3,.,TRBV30,CAWSVPRVSTDTQYF,TGTGCCTGGAGTGTACCCAGGGTCAGCACAGATACGCAGTATTTT
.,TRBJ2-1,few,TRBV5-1,CASSFATSGTEQFF,TGCGCCAGCAGCTTTGCCACCTCCGGGACTGAGCAGTTCTTC
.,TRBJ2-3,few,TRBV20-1,CSAREGGIATDTQYF,TGCAGTGCTAGAGAAGGAGGGATCGCCACAGATACGCAGTATTTT
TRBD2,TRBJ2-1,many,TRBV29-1,CSVVGLAGMDEQFF,TGCAGCGTTGTAGGCCTAGCGGGTATGGATGAGCAGTTCTTC
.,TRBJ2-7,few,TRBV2,CASSQGACEQYF,TGTGCCAGCAGCCAGGGAGCCTGCGAGCAGTACTTC
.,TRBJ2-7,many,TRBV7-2,CASRRLGGYEQYF,TGTGCCAGCAGGCGATTGGGGGGTTACGAGCAGTACTTC
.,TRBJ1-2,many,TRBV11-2,CASSLGRTLYGYTF,TGTGCCAGCAGCTTAGGACGGACATTATATGGCTACACCTTC
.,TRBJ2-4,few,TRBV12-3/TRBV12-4,CASSSPGPLGAKNIQYF,TGTGCCAGCAGTTCCCCGGGACCCTTGGGGGCCAAAAACATTCAGTACTTC
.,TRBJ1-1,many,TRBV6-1,CASSVTWTEAFF,TGTGCCAGCAGTGTTACTTGGACTGAAGCTTTCTTT
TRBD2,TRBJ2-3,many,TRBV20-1,CSAQSGGPTDTQYF,TGCAGTGCGCAATCGGGAGGACCCACAGATACGCAGTATTTT
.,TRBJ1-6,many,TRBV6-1,CASRNSRDVYNSPLHF,TGTGCCAGCAGGAACTCCCGGGACGTTTATAATTCACCCCTCCACTTT
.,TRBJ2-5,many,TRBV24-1,CATSDMTETQYF,TGTGCCACCAGTGATATGACTGAGACCCAGTACTTC
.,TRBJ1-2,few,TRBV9,CASSAPRERPNYGYTF,TGTGCCAGCAGCGCCCCGCGGGAAAGACCTAACTATGGCTACACCTTC
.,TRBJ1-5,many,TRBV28,CASSLYSGQGWNQPQHF,TGTGCCAGCAGTTTGTATTCGGGTCAGGGTTGGAATCAGCCCCAGCATTTT
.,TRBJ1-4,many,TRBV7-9,CASSLGRTTNEKLFF,TGTGCCAGCAGCTTGGGGAGGACAACTAATGAAAAACTGTTTTTT
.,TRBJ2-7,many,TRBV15,CATSSYRDIPYEQYF,TGTGCCACCAGCAGCTACCGGGACATCCCCTACGAGCAGTACTTC
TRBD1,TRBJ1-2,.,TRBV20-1,CSALFPGQGPSIDGYTF,TGCAGTGCTTTATTTCCGGGACAGGGGCCCAGTATTGATGGCTACACCTTC
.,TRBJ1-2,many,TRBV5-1,CASSSTGNYGYTF,TGCGCCAGCAGCTCCACAGGGAACTATGGCTACACCTTC
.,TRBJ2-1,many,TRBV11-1,CASSLSRGYSYNEQFF,TGTGCCAGCAGCTTAAGTCGGGGCTACTCCTACAATGAGCAGTTCTTC
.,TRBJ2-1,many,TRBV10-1,CASSESLNNEQFF,TGCGCCAGCAGTGAGTCACTAAACAATGAGCAGTTCTTC
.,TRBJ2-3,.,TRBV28,CASSFSGPHTDTQYF,TGTGCCAGCAGTTTTAGCGGACCCCACACAGATACGCAGTATTTT
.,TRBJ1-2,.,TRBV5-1,CASSLESVGRDVLF,TGCGCCAGCAGCTTGGAATCCGTCGGAAGGGATGTACTCTTC
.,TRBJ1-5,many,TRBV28,CASSLRGSNQPQHF,TGTGCCAGCAGTTTACGCGGTAGCAATCAGCCCCAGCATTTT
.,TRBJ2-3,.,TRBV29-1,CSVELAQDERDTQYF,TGCAGCGTTGAACTGGCTCAGGACGAAAGGGATACGCAGTATTTT
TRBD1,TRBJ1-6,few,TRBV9,CASSVGGQAGYSPLHF,TGTGCCAGCAGCGTAGGGGGACAGGCCGGGTATTCACCCCTCCACTTT
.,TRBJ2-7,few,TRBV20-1,CSAQRGGGYEQYF,TGCAGTGCCCAGAGGGGGGGCGGGTACGAGCAGTACTTC
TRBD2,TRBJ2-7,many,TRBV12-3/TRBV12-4,CASSFRGTGGEQYF,TGTGCCAGCAGTTTTAGGGGCACGGGGGGCGAGCAGTACTTC
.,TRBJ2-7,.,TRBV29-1,CSVEDQTKSHEQYF,TGCAGCGTTGAAGATCAGACTAAATCCCACGAGCAGTACTTC
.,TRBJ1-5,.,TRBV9,CASSVARSNQPQHF,TGTGCCAGCAGCGTCGCCCGGAGCAATCAGCCCCAGCATTTT
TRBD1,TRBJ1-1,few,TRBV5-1,CASSLGTYGQGTPEAFF,TGCGCCAGCAGCTTGGGGACTTACGGACAGGGCACCCCTGAAGCTTTCTTT
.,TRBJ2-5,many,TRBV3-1,CASSQVSLQETQYF,TGTGCCAGCAGCCAAGTCTCCCTTCAAGAGACCCAGTACTTC